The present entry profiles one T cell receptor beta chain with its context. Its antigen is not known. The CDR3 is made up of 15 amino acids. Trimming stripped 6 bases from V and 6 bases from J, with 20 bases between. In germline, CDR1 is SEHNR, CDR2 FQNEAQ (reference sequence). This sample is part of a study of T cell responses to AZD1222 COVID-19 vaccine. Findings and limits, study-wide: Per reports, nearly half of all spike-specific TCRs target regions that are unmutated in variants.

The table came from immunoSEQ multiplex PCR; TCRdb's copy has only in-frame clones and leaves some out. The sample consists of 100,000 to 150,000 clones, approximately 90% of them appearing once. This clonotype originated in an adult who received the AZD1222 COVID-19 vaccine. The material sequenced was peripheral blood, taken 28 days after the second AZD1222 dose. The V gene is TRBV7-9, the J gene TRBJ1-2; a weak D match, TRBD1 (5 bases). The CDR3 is CASSFAMGRENGYTF. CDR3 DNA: TGTGCCAGCAGTTTCGCCATGGGCAGGGAGAATGGCTACACCTTC. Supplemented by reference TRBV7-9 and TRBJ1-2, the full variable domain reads DTGVSQNPRHKITKRGQNVTFRCDPISEHNRLYWYRQTLGQGPEFLTYFQNEAQLEKSRLLSDRFSAERPKGSFSTLEIQRTEQGDSAMYLCASSFAMGRENGYTFGSGTRLTVV.